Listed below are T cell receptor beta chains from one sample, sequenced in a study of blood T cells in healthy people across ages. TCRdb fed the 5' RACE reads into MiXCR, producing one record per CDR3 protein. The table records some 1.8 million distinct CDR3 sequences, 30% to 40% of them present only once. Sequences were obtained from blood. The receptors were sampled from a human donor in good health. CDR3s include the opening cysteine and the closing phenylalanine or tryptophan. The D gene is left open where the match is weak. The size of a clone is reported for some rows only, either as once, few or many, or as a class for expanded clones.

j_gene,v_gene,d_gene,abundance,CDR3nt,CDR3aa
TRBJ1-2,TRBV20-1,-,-,TGCAGTGCTAGTTGGTATGGCTACACCTTC,CSASWYGYTF
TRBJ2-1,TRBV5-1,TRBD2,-,TGCGCCAGCAGGGGGGATGGCGGGGGGGCCACACCACGCAATGAGCAGTTCTTC,CASRGDGGGATPRNEQFF
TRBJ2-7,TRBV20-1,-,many,TGCAGTGCTAGTCGTGACCCCTCCTACGAGCAGTACTTC,CSASRDPSYEQYF
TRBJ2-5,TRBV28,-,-,TGTGCCATCACCGGAGACAGGCCCAAGGGAGAGACCCAGTACTTC,CAITGDRPKGETQYF
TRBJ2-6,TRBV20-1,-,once,TGCAGTGCTAGACAGATCTCTGGGGCCAACGTCCTGACTTTC,CSARQISGANVLTF
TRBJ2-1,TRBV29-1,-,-,TGCAGCGTTTCTCGGGGTATCGATGAGCAGTTCTTC,CSVSRGIDEQFF
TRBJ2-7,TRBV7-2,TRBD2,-,TGTGCCAGCAGCCGCGACTTAGCGGGGGGATACGAGCAGTACTTC,CASSRDLAGGYEQYF
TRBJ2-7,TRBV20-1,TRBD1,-,TGCAGTGCTAGAACCGGGACAGGGGAATCCTACGAGCAGTACTTC,CSARTGTGESYEQYF
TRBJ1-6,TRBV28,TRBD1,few,TGTGCCAGCAGTCTACGAGACAGGGACCTTGATTCACCCCTCCACTTT,CASSLRDRDLDSPLHF
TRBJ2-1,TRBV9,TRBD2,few,TGTGCCAGCAGCGTAGCTGGGAGCGGGGGGGCCCTTGAGCAGTTCTTC,CASSVAGSGGALEQFF
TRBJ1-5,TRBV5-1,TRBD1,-,TGCGCCAGCAGGGGTAGGGGGCGTCGGGGCAATCAGCCCCAGCATTTT,CASRGRGRRGNQPQHF
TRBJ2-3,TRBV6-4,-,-,TGTGCCAGCAGTGAACGGGGGGCCGAGGTAGATACGCAGTATTTT,CASSERGAEVDTQYF
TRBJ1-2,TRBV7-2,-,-,TGTGCCAGCAGCTTAGGCCCGGGGGTCTACACCTTC,CASSLGPGVYTF
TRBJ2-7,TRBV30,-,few,TGTGCCTGGAGTGTACCAGGGGAGTCTATATGGTACGAGCAGTACTTC,CAWSVPGESIWYEQYF
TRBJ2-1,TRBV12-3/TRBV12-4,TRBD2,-,TGTGCCAGCAGCCCGACTAGCGGGGGGGCCTTGGCTGAGCAGTTCTTC,CASSPTSGGALAEQFF
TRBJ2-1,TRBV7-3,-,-,TGTGCCAGCAGCTTAGTACTAGTGGGTGAGCAGTTCTTC,CASSLVLVGEQFF
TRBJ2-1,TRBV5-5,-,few,TGTGCCAGCAGCGCCCGACTCCAGAGCTCCTACAATGAGCAGTTCTTC,CASSARLQSSYNEQFF
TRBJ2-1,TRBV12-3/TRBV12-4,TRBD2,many,TGTGCCAGCAGTCTTATTAGCGGGGGGTCCTACAATGAGCAGTTCTTC,CASSLISGGSYNEQFF
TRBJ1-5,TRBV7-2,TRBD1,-,TGTGCCAGCAGTCGGACAGGCCGTCAGCCCCAGCATTTT,CASSRTGRQPQHF
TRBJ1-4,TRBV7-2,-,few,TGTGCCAGCAACCTAGGGATTAAGGATGAAAAACTGTTTTTT,CASNLGIKDEKLFF
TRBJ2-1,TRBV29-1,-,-,TGCAGCGTTGAGGGGCAATGGCCACCTGGGCAGAGCTCCTACAATGAGCAGTTCTTC,CSVEGQWPPGQSSYNEQFF
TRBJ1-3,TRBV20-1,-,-,TGCAGTGCTAGAGTAATCAGATACTCTGGAAACACCATATATTTT,CSARVIRYSGNTIYF
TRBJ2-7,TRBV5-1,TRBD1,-,TGCGCCAGCAGCCTCCGACAGGGTGGCTCCGAGCAGTACTTC,CASSLRQGGSEQYF
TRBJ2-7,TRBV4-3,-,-,TGCGCCAGCAGCCAAGGGATCGAGTACGAGCAGTACTTC,CASSQGIEYEQYF
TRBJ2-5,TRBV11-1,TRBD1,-,TGTGCCAGCAGCTTGTACCCGGACAGGGAAGAGACCCAGTACTTC,CASSLYPDREETQYF
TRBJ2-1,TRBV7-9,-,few,TGTGCCAGCAGTATGACGGGCAATGAGCAGTTCTTC,CASSMTGNEQFF
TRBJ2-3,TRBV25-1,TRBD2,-,TGTACCAGCTCTTCCGGGGGGAGCACAGATACGCAGTATTTT,CTSSSGGSTDTQYF
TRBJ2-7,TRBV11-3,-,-,TGTGCCAGCAGCTTAGGGGGATCTCTGGACGAGCAGTACTTC,CASSLGGSLDEQYF
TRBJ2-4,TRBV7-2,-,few,TGTGCCAGCAGCCGCAAACAGGGTGTAGGGAACAAAAACATTCAGTACTTC,CASSRKQGVGNKNIQYF
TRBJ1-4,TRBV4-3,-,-,TGCGCCAGCAGCCACGTCGAGGGAGGGGAAAATGAAAAACTGTTTTTT,CASSHVEGGENEKLFF
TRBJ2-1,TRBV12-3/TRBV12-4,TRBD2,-,TGTGCCAGCAGGGACCCTAGCGGGGGGAGGGATGAGCAGTTCTTC,CASRDPSGGRDEQFF
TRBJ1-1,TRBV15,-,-,TGTGCCACCAGCCTTAGTGGGGAAACTGAAGCTTTCTTT,CATSLSGETEAFF
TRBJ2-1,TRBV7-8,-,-,TGTGCCAGCAGGGCCCGGGCCAATGAGCAGTTCTTC,CASRARANEQFF
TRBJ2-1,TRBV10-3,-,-,TGTGCCATCGCGGGCTCGTCCTACAATGAGCAGTTCTTC,CAIAGSSYNEQFF
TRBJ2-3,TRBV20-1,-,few,TGCAGTGCTAGAGATCTCCGGCGGGGGCCAGATACGCAGTATTTT,CSARDLRRGPDTQYF
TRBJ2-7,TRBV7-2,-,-,TGTGCCAGCAGCCCTGGGCCGGGAAACTACGAGCAGTACTTC,CASSPGPGNYEQYF
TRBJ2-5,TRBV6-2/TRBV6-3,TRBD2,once,TGTGCCAGCAGCACCTCAAAGCGGGGGGGTGGGGAGACCCAGTACTTC,CASSTSKRGGGETQYF
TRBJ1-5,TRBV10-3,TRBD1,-,TGTGCCATCAGTGAGTCGGACAGGGAAAGTATAAGCAATCAGCCCCAGCATTTT,CAISESDRESISNQPQHF
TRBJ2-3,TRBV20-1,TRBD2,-,TGCAGTGCTCCTCTCGGGACTAGCGGGGCACAGTATTTT,CSAPLGTSGAQYF
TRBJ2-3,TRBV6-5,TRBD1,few,TGTGCCAGCAGTCGGGTGACAGGGGGCGCAGATACGCAGTATTTT,CASSRVTGGADTQYF
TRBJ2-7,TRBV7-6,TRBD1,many,TGTGCCAGCAGCGTCGACAGGGGGGAAACCTACGAGCAGTACTTC,CASSVDRGETYEQYF
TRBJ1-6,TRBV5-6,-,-,TGTGCCAGCAGCTTGGACGAACGGGATTCACCCCTCCACTTT,CASSLDERDSPLHF